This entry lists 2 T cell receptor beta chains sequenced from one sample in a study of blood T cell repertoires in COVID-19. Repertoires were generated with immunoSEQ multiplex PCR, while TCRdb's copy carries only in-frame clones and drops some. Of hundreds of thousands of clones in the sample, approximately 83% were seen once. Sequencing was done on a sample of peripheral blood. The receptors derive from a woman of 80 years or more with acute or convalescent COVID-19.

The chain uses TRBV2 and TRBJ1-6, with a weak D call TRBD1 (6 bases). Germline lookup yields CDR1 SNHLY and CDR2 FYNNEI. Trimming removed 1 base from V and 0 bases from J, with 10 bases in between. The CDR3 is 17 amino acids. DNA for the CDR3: TGTGCCAGCAGTGAAGGGGGGGGACACTCCTATAATTCACCCCTCCACTTT. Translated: CASSEGGGHSYNSPLHF.

The CDR3 loop reads CASSVAGHLEQYF. The CDR3 coding sequence is TGTGCCAGCAGCGTAGCGGGACACCTGGAGCAGTACTTC. The chain recombines TRBV9 with TRBJ2-7; the D gene is possibly TRBD1 (6 bases). The CDR3 is made up of 13 amino acids. Trimming took 0 bases from V and 7 from J, leaving 11 bases between them. Germline V CDR1 and CDR2: SGDLS, YYNGEE.